This TCR beta chain was obtained from a study of T cell clonotyping in hematopoietic cell transplantation. Study-wide results and limits: Pathologically expanded recipient clonotypes increased progressively from day 30 to day 180 as diversity fell.

Sequencing was performed with immunoSEQ multiplex PCR; in TCRdb, only in-frame clones are kept and a portion is missing. The repertoire holds 4,500 to 5,500 clones, with about 84% as singletons. Note on this clone: Antigen: not known.

Material: peripheral blood mononuclear cells, obtained 30 days after allogeneic stem cell transplant. This sequence was found in a male patient aged 55-69 years who had an allogeneic stem cell transplant from an unrelated donor, so the T cells may come from the graft donor. Some clones in this sample may be carry-over from other donors' samples.

The chain's CDR3 is CASSQGVNYGYTF. Here the CDR3 DNA reads TGCGCCAGCAGCCAGGGGGTTAACTATGGCTACACCTTC. The chain couples TRBV4-1 to TRBJ1-2; TRBD1 is a possible D gene (5 bases). Trimming cost V 3 bases and J 1 base, with 6 bases left between them. The CDR3 runs to 13 residues. Germline V gene sequence: CDR1 MGHRA, CDR2 YSYEKL.